Shown below are 12 T cell receptor beta chains from a single sample sequenced in a study of immune cell composition in non-small cell lung cancer. Method: immunoSEQ multiplex PCR; TCRdb's copy keeps in-frame clones and lacks some. The sample records some 3,100 clones, around 85% being singletons. Sequenced input: lung tumor tissue. The receptors derive from a human donor with non-small cell lung cancer.

The chain links TRBV7-3 to TRBJ1-3, with unresolved D. This CDR3 has 16 residues. The ends were cut back, 4 bases at V and 0 bases at J, with 13 bases in the middle. Germline CDR1 SGHTA, CDR2 FQGTGA. The CDR3 nucleotides read TGTGCCAGCAGCTCCGGAGACGGAGCCTCTGGAAACACCATATATTTT. This encodes CASSSGDGASGNTIYF.

This rearrangement joins TRBV9 to TRBJ1-1; D gene ambiguous. Per germline, CDR1 SGDLS and CDR2 YYNGEE. V was cut by 0 bases and J by 5 bases, with 14 bases left in between. The CDR3 has 15 residues. The CDR3 DNA reads as TGTGCCAGCAGCGTAGGTACTGGGCTAAGTACTGAAGCTTTCTTT. Translation: CASSVGTGLSTEAFF.

The chain recombines TRBV5-4 with TRBJ1-1; D is uncertain. CDR3 length equals 14 residues. Germline V gene sequence: CDR1 SGHNT, CDR2 YYREEE (reference sequence). With 0 bases removed from V and 1 base from J, the gap between germline ends came to 7 bases. CDR3 nucleotides: TGTGCCAGCAGCTTGGATCCCGGGAACACTGAAGCTTTCTTT. Translating it yields CASSLDPGNTEAFF.

The gene calls are TRBV6-6 and TRBJ1-5; D uncertain. Germline V lookup: CDR1 MNHNY, CDR2 SVGAGI (reference sequence). Trimming took off 8 bases at V and 1 base at J, with 9 bases between the two ends. The CDR3 totals 13 residues. The CDR3 sequence is CASEGLSNQPQHF. CDR3 nucleotide sequence: TGTGCCAGCGAGGGATTAAGCAATCAGCCCCAGCATTTT.

The chain combines TRBV5-8 with TRBJ2-7; D might be TRBD2 (6 bases). Per the germline V gene, CDR1 is SGHTS and CDR2 is YDEGEE. The CDR3 runs to 15 residues. V was shortened by 4 bases and J by 2 bases, with 16 bases between the two germline ends. CDR3 loop: CASSLRGGEPYEQYF. As DNA, the CDR3 is TGTGCCAGCAGCCTCCGAGGAGGGGAGCCCTACGAGCAGTACTTC.

The chain recombines TRBV7-9 with TRBJ1-1; D ambiguous. Germline CDR1 SEHNR, CDR2 FQNEAQ (reference sequence). The V and J ends lost 5 bases and 3 bases respectively, with 16 bases between them. This CDR3 is 15 amino acids long. The CDR3 is CASSLIAGRDTEAFF. CDR3 bases: TGTGCCAGCAGCCTTATCGCGGGGAGGGACACTGAAGCTTTCTTT.

The rearrangement joins TRBV11-1 to TRBJ2-7; TRBD1 is a possible D gene (5 bases). Trimming took 1 base from V and 3 from J, leaving 10 bases between them. The CDR3 has 14 residues. The V gene's germline CDR1 is SGHAT and CDR2 FQDESV (reference sequence). The CDR3 bases are TGTGCCAGCAGCTTAGGGATCGGACACTACGAGCAGTACTTC. This sequence encodes CASSLGIGHYEQYF.

The V call is TRBV7-9, the J call TRBJ1-4; no clear D. The germline V gene encodes CDR1 SEHNR and CDR2 FQNEAQ (reference sequence). This CDR3 contains 14 residues. V shed 0 bases and J shed 10 bases, with 12 bases lying between them. CDR3 region: CASSLAEGSGKLFF. As DNA, the CDR3 is TGTGCCAGCAGCTTAGCGGAGGGAAGCGGAAAACTGTTTTTT.

V and J are TRBV5-5 and TRBJ1-6, with 7 bases that match TRBD1. Germline V CDR1 and CDR2: SGHKS, YYEKEE (reference sequence). V shed 1 base and J 9 bases; nucleotides not matched to a gene: 10. There are 16 residues in the CDR3. This CDR3 reads CASSLNTGEVASPLHF. The CDR3 DNA is TGTGCCAGCAGCTTGAACACAGGGGAGGTTGCTTCACCCCTCCACTTT. Filled out from reference TRBV5-5 and TRBJ1-6, the complete variable domain reads DAGVTQSPTHLIKTRGQQVTLRCSPISGHKSVSWYQQVLGQGPQFIFQYYEKEERGRGNFPDRFSARQFPNYSSELNVNALLLGDSALYLCASSLNTGEVASPLHFGNGTRLTVT.

This clone was observed a few times. V and J are TRBV7-9 and TRBJ1-2; D unresolved. Trimming took off 1 base at V and 2 bases at J, with 8 bases between the two ends. The CDR3 consists of 14 residues. Germline lookup yields CDR1 SEHNR and CDR2 FQNEAQ (reference sequence). For the CDR3, the DNA is TGTGCCAGCAGCTTAGGGCAGGCAAACTATGGCTACACCTTC. Translated, it gives CASSLGQANYGYTF.

V is TRBV5-1 and J is TRBJ1-2; D perhaps matches TRBD1 (6 bases). Germline V gene lookup returns CDR1 SGHRS and CDR2 YFSETQ. Trimming took 0 bases from V and 3 from J, leaving 12 bases between them. The CDR3 runs 15 residues. CDR3 residues: CASSLERGQDYGYTF. The CDR3 coding sequence is TGCGCCAGCAGCTTGGAGCGGGGGCAGGACTATGGCTACACCTTC. The variable domain in full, completed from reference TRBV5-1 and TRBJ1-2, reads KAGVTQTPRYLIKTRGQQVTLSCSPISGHRSVSWYQQTPGQGLQFLFEYFSETQRNKGNFPGRFSGRQFSNSRSEMNVSTLELGDSALYLCASSLERGQDYGYTFGSGTRLTVV.

This chain joins TRBV6-1 and TRBJ2-4; 9 bases are a match to TRBD1. Germline values: CDR1 MNHNS, CDR2 SASEGT. The CDR3 is made up of 16 amino acids. After removal of 1 base from V and 0 bases from J, the junction contained 1 base not matched to a gene. The CDR3 DNA sequence: TGTGCCAGCAGTGAAGGACAGGGGGTAGCCAAAAACATTCAGTACTTC. Its protein product is CASSEGQGVAKNIQYF.